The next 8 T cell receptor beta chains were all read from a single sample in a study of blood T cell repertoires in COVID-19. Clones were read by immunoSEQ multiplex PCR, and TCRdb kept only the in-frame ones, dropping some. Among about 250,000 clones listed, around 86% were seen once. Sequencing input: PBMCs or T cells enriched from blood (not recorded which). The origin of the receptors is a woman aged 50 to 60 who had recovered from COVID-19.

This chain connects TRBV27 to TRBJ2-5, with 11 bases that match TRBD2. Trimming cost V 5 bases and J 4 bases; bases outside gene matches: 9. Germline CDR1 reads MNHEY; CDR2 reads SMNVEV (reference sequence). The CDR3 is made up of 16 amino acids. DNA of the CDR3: TGTGCCAGCAGTCCCTTAGCGGGAGGGCCGTTAGAGACCCAGTACTTC. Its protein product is CASSPLAGGPLETQYF.

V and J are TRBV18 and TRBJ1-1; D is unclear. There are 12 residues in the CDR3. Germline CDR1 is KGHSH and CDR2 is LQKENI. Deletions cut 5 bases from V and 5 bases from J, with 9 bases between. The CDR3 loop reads CASSLAQTEAFF. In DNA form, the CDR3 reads TGTGCCAGCTCATTGGCCCAGACTGAAGCTTTCTTT.

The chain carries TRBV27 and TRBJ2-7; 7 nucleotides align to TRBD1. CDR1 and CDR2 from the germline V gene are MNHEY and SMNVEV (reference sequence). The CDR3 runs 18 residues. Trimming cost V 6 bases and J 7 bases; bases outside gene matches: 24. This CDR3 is CASRPTGPNVLTPGEQYF. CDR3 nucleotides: TGTGCCAGCAGACCGACAGGGCCCAACGTCCTAACTCCGGGTGAGCAGTACTTC.

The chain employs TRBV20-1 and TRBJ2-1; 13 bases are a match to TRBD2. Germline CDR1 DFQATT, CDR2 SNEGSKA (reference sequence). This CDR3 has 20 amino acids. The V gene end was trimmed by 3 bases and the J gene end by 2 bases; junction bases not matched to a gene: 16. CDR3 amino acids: CSASASGLAGALQTYNEQFF. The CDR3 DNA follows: TGCAGTGCTAGTGCCTCAGGACTAGCGGGAGCCCTACAAACCTACAATGAGCAGTTCTTC.

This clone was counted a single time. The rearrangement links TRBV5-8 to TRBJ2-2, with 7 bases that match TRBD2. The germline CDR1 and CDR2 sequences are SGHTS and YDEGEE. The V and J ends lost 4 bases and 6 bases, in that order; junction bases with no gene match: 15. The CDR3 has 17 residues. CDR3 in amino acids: CASSLVLGAGESGELFF. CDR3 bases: TGTGCCAGCAGCCTAGTCCTTGGTGCGGGAGAGTCCGGGGAGCTGTTTTTT. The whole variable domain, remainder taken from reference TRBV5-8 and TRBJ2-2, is EAGVTQSPTHLIKTRGQQATLRCSPISGHTSVYWYQQALGLGLQFLLWYDEGEERNRGNFPPRFSGRQFPNYSSELNVNALELEDSALYLCASSLVLGAGESGELFFGEGSRLTVL.

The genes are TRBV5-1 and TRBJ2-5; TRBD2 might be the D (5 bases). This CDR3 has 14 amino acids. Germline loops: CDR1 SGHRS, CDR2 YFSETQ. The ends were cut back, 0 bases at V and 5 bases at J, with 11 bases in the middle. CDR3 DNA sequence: TGCGCCAGCAGCTTGGGATCAGCGGTGGAGACCCAGTACTTC. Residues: CASSLGSAVETQYF. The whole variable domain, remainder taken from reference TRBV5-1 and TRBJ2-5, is KAGVTQTPRYLIKTRGQQVTLSCSPISGHRSVSWYQQTPGQGLQFLFEYFSETQRNKGNFPGRFSGRQFSNSRSEMNVSTLELGDSALYLCASSLGSAVETQYFGPGTRLLVL.

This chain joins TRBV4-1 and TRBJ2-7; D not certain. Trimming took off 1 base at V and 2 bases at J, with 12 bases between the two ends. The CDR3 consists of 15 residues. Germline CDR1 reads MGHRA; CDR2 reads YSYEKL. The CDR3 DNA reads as TGCGCCAGCAGCCAAGGGTTTCGCAGTACCTACGAGCAGTACTTC. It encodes CASSQGFRSTYEQYF.

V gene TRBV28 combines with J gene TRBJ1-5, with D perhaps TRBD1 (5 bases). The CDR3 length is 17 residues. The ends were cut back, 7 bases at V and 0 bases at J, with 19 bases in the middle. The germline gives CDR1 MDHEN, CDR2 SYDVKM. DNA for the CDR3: TGTGCCAGCACTTTCCACCCGACAGAGTATAGCAATCAGCCCCAGCATTTT. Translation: CASTFHPTEYSNQPQHF.